One and the same sample provided the 23 T cell receptor beta chains below, sequenced in a study of Ad26.COV2.S vaccination and SARS-CoV-2 variants. As for treatment: around 19 received Ad26.COV2.S at low or high dose, single or two shots; about 5 received placebo; per-sample allocation not given. Samples came from day 63 after the first vaccine or placebo injection. TCRdb keeps only in-frame clones here, not all; method: immunoSEQ multiplex PCR. The sample includes around 450,000 clones, around 89% seen only once; the top ten take less than 4.5%. The sequencing here drew on peripheral blood, taken in a trial of Ad26.COV2.S vaccine versus placebo. These receptor sequences come from a person aged 18-60 years who received the Ad26.COV2.S COVID-19 vaccine or a placebo.

CDR3 in DNA: TGTGCCAGCAGTGCGAAGGAGTACAGGGGCCTAAAACTGTTTTTT. It encodes CASSAKEYRGLKLFF. The chain carries TRBV25-1 and TRBJ1-4; the match to TRBD1 covers 7 bases. The V gene's germline CDR1 is MGHDK and CDR2 SYGVNS. The CDR3 length is 15 residues. J lost 10 bases, V lost 4 bases, and 12 bases had no gene match.

The V gene is TRBV5-5, the J gene TRBJ1-3; 7 bases map to TRBD1. The junction had 2 bases not matched to a gene; V was cut back by 0 bases and J by 2 bases. This CDR3 comprises 15 residues. Germline V gene sequence: CDR1 SGHKS, CDR2 YYEKEE (reference sequence). The CDR3 sequence is CASSLGQGAGNTIYF. In DNA, the CDR3 is TGTGCCAGCAGCTTGGGGCAGGGGGCTGGAAACACCATATATTTT.

The CDR3 here is CASSPPSGLGAFF. The DNA for the CDR3 is TGTGCCAGCAGCCCCCCTTCTGGGCTAGGAGCTTTCTTT. The chain joins TRBV27 to TRBJ1-1; D ambiguous. Germline CDR1 MNHEY, CDR2 SMNVEV (reference sequence). Between the trimmed V and J ends, which lost 6 bases and 10 bases, there was a span of 18 bases. The CDR3 sequence is 13 residues long.

This chain links TRBV7-9 with TRBJ1-3; 7 positions match TRBD1. The CDR3 is made up of 17 amino acids. Trimming at V came to 4 bases and at J to 0 bases, leaving 9 bases not matched to a gene. From germline, CDR1 is SEHNR and CDR2 FQNEAQ (reference sequence). The chain's CDR3 is CASSSQRTGASGNTIYF. CDR3 nucleotides: TGTGCCAGCAGCTCACAAAGGACAGGAGCCTCTGGAAACACCATATATTTT. The whole variable domain, filled in from reference TRBV7-9 and TRBJ1-3, reads DTGVSQNPRHKITKRGQNVTFRCDPISEHNRLYWYRQTLGQGPEFLTYFQNEAQLEKSRLLSDRFSAERPKGSFSTLEIQRTEQGDSAMYLCASSSQRTGASGNTIYFGEGSWLTVV.

The chain couples TRBV5-5 to TRBJ2-7, with 10 bases matching TRBD1. Trimming cost V 0 bases and J 7 bases; bases outside gene matches: 7. This CDR3 is built from 15 residues. Per germline, CDR1 SGHKS and CDR2 YYEKEE (reference sequence). For the CDR3, the DNA is TGTGCCAGCAGCTTGGAGGGGGGACAGGGGAGGGAGCAGTACTTC. Its protein product is CASSLEGGQGREQYF.

This chain connects TRBV4-3 to TRBJ1-2; no reliable D call. In germline, CDR1 is LGHNA, CDR2 YSLEER. The V end lost 4 bases, the J end lost 7 bases, and 13 bases lay between the germline ends. The CDR3 covers 13 residues. CDR3 bases: TGCGCCAGCAGCCCCGGGAGTGGGTTTGGCTACACCTTC. Translating it yields CASSPGSGFGYTF.

CDR3 sequence: CASRGTLYGYTF. The CDR3 DNA reads TGTGCCAGCCGGGGTACCTTATATGGCTACACCTTC. This chain joins TRBV25-1 and TRBJ1-2; no clear D. The CDR3 totals 12 residues. V was clipped by 8 bases and J by 5 bases, with 12 bases between them. The germline gives CDR1 MGHDK, CDR2 SYGVNS.

The rearrangement uses TRBV7-2 and TRBJ1-5; the match to TRBD1 covers 7 bases. This CDR3 comprises 15 residues. CDR1 and CDR2 (germline): SGHTA, FQGNSA. Trimming at V came to 6 bases and at J to 3 bases, leaving 8 bases not matched to a gene. The CDR3 loop is CASSHRGRNNQPQHF. As DNA, the CDR3 is TGTGCCAGCAGTCACAGGGGTAGGAACAATCAGCCCCAGCATTTT.

The V call is TRBV4-3, the J call TRBJ2-5, with TRBD1 as a possible D gene (6 bases). V was trimmed by 0 bases and J by 4 bases, leaving 9 bases between them. Germline V lookup: CDR1 LGHNA, CDR2 YSLEER. The CDR3 runs to 14 residues. CDR3 protein: CASSQEVRGETQYF. Written as DNA, the CDR3 is TGCGCCAGCAGCCAAGAAGTCAGGGGAGAGACCCAGTACTTC.

The rearrangement uses TRBV7-9 and TRBJ1-5; D not resolved. Between the trimmed V and J ends, which lost 4 bases and 6 bases, there was a span of 10 bases. The CDR3 length is 13 residues. Germline CDR1 is SEHNR and CDR2 is FQNEAQ (reference sequence). The CDR3 reads CASSWEGLQPQHF. The CDR3 nucleotides are TGTGCCAGCAGCTGGGAGGGTCTTCAGCCCCAGCATTTT. The full variable domain, completed using reference TRBV7-9 and TRBJ1-5, is DTGVSQNPRHKITKRGQNVTFRCDPISEHNRLYWYRQTLGQGPEFLTYFQNEAQLEKSRLLSDRFSAERPKGSFSTLEIQRTEQGDSAMYLCASSWEGLQPQHFGDGTRLSIL.

The chain employs TRBV6-2 or TRBV6-3 and TRBJ2-5; 9 bases are a match to TRBD2. J lost 1 base, V lost 0 bases, and 9 bases had no gene match. CDR1 is MNHEY, CDR2 SVGEGT, per germline. The CDR3 is made up of 18 amino acids. CDR3 in amino acids: CASSYSATTSGSQETQYF. CDR3 coding DNA: TGTGCCAGCAGTTACTCGGCTACGACTAGCGGCTCCCAAGAGACCCAGTACTTC.

The rearrangement joins TRBV4-2 to TRBJ2-1; possible D gene TRBD2, 6 bases. There are 14 residues in the CDR3. CDR1 and CDR2 (germline): LGHNA, YNFKEQ. Deletions cut 5 bases from V and 7 bases from J, with 15 bases between. The CDR3 DNA reads TGTGCCAGCAGCGACGGGACTCCGACAAATGAGCAGTTCTTC. Translating gives CASSDGTPTNEQFF.

CDR3 in DNA: TGTGCCAGCAGCTTGGGAGGACATCGGACAGATACGCAGTATTTT. It specifies CASSLGGHRTDTQYF. V gene TRBV7-2 combines with J gene TRBJ2-3; D is possibly TRBD2 (6 bases). The CDR3 spans 15 residues. Germline V CDR1 and CDR2: SGHTA, FQGNSA. V dropped 3 bases and J dropped 3 bases, with 13 bases sitting between them. The variable domain in full, completed from reference TRBV7-2 and TRBJ2-3, reads GAGVSQSPSNKVTEKGKDVELRCDPISGHTALYWYRQSLGQGLEFLIYFQGNSAPDKSGLPSDRFSAERTGGSVSTLTIQRTQQEDSAVYLCASSLGGHRTDTQYFGPGTRLTVL.

Remarks on this clone: The identical CDR3 is also encoded by other nucleotide sequences in the sample. This chain links TRBV5-4 with TRBJ1-5, with 7 bases that match TRBD1. CDR3 length: 14 amino acids. Looked up from germline, CDR1 is SGHNT and CDR2 is YYREEE (reference sequence). V gave up 3 bases and J gave up 1 base; unmatched junction bases: 1. CDR3 sequence reads: CASSSGGSNQPQHF. CDR3 nucleotides: TGTGCCAGCAGCTCAGGGGGAAGCAATCAGCCCCAGCATTTT.

The chain has TRBV5-6 and TRBJ2-7; 9 bases are shared with TRBD1. CDR3 length equals 16 residues. CDR1 and CDR2 (germline): SGHDT, YYEEEE. V lost 4 bases, J lost 7 bases, and 15 bases stayed unmatched. This chain's CDR3 is CASSRDRVYDSGEQYF. CDR3 DNA: TGTGCCAGCAGCCGGGACAGGGTTTACGACTCGGGAGAGCAGTACTTC.

This chain links TRBV19 with TRBJ2-3; 8 nucleotides agree with TRBD1. The CDR3 runs 16 residues. With V trimmed by 6 bases and J by 0 bases, 8 bases remained unmatched. The germline V gene has CDR1 LNHDA and CDR2 SQIVND (reference sequence). The DNA of the CDR3 is TGTGCCAGTAGACCCCGGACAGGGTTAAGCACAGATACGCAGTATTTT. As protein: CASRPRTGLSTDTQYF.

The table lists this clone with a count of one. The chain couples TRBV3-1 (or the pseudogene TRBV3-2) to TRBJ2-7; the D gene could be TRBD1 or TRBD2 (6 bases each). The CDR3 has 16 amino acids. Germline values: CDR1 LGHDT, CDR2 YNNKEL (reference sequence). The V gene lost 6 bases and the J gene lost 6 bases, with 24 bases spanning the gap. The CDR3 nucleotides read TGTGCCAGCAGTCAGAGGTCGGCAGGGGAGGTCTCCGAGCAGTACTTC. Translation gives CASSQRSAGEVSEQYF.

The CDR3 coding sequence is TGTGCCAGCAGCTTAGGCCGGGGCGGGTCGCCTAGCACAGATACGCAGTATTTT. Amino acid sequence: CASSLGRGGSPSTDTQYF. The rearrangement links TRBV7-2 to TRBJ2-3; possibly TRBD1 or TRBD2 for D (5 bases each). Germline assignment: CDR1 SGHTA and CDR2 FQGNSA. V lost 1 base and J 0 bases, leaving 17 bases between the germline ends. CDR3 length equals 18 residues. The entire variable domain, with the rest obtained from reference TRBV7-2 and TRBJ2-3, is as follows: GAGVSQSPSNKVTEKGKDVELRCDPISGHTALYWYRQSLGQGLEFLIYFQGNSAPDKSGLPSDRFSAERTGGSVSTLTIQRTQQEDSAVYLCASSLGRGGSPSTDTQYFGPGTRLTVL.

The rearrangement uses TRBV7-8 and TRBJ2-7; 7 positions match TRBD2. CDR1 and CDR2 from the germline V gene are SGHVS and FQNEAQ. J gave up 4 bases and V 2 bases, and 2 bases lay outside the gene matches. The CDR3 is 13 residues long. CDR3 bases: TGTGCCAGCAGCTTAATCGGGGGGTACGAGCAGTACTTC. It is translated as CASSLIGGYEQYF.

The V call is TRBV13, the J call TRBJ1-1; D uncertain. From germline, CDR1 is PRHDT and CDR2 FYEKMQ (reference sequence). Trimming left V 5 bases short and J 4 bases short, with 11 bases between. The CDR3 is made up of 13 amino acids. The CDR3 bases are TGTGCCAGCAGCAATCATCGTGGCACTGAAGCTTTCTTT. Translating it yields CASSNHRGTEAFF.

The rearrangement uses TRBV19 and TRBJ2-3; TRBD2 might be the D (6 bases). The CDR3 has 14 amino acids. From germline, CDR1 is LNHDA and CDR2 SQIVND (reference sequence). Trimming pared 7 bases from V and 4 bases from J, leaving 15 bases between. This CDR3 reads CASTGGVGADTQYF. The CDR3, as DNA: TGTGCCAGTACCGGAGGGGTAGGCGCAGATACGCAGTATTTT.

In its sample, this clone was seen a few times. The chain joins TRBV27 to TRBJ2-3, with D possibly TRBD1 on 6 matching bases. Germline assignment: CDR1 MNHEY and CDR2 SMNVEV (reference sequence). The CDR3 consists of 15 residues. Trimming left V 0 bases short and J 4 bases short, with 11 bases between. In nucleotides, the CDR3 is TGTGCCAGCAGTTTATCGGGGACAATACCAGATACGCAGTATTTT. Protein: CASSLSGTIPDTQYF.

This chain uses TRBV9 with TRBJ1-2; D not certain. Trimming left V 0 bases short and J 4 bases short, with 13 bases between. The CDR3 sequence is 15 residues long. The germline CDR1 and CDR2 sequences are SGDLS and YYNGEE. CDR3 sequence (DNA): TGTGCCAGCAGCGTAGATGGAGGTACCATCTATGGCTACACCTTC. Its translation: CASSVDGGTIYGYTF.